This T cell receptor (beta chain) was obtained from a study of blood T cell repertoires in COVID-19. The overall study: Italy, Spain and the United States were the sources of the convalescent and acute COVID-19 samples. In each case, the material was cDNA or gDNA derived from T cells, B-cell-depleted T cells, or PBMCs.

TCRdb keeps only in-frame clones here, not all; method: immunoSEQ multiplex PCR. Altogether tens of thousands of clones are present, around four fifths being singletons, with the ten largest covering 3.5%. CDR3 length: 15 amino acids. The sequence was collected from a man in his 60s with acute or convalescent COVID-19. The chain joins TRBV21-1 to TRBJ1-2; the table's D gene call, TRBD1, was not cross checked with the DNA. TRBV21-1 is flagged as a pseudogene. Sequenced sample: peripheral blood. The CDR3 coding sequence is TGTGCCAGCAGCAAAAGGCCCAGGGGAAACTATGGCTACACCTTC. As protein: CASSKRPRGNYGYTF.